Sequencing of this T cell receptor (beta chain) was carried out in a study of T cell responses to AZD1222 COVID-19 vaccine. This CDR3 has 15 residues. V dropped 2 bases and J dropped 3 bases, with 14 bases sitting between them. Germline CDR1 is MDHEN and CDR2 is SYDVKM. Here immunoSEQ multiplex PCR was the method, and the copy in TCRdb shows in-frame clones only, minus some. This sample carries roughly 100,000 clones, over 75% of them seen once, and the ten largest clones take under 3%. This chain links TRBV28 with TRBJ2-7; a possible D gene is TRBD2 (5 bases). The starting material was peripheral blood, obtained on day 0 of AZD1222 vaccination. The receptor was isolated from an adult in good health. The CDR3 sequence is CASSLRGSLGYEQYF. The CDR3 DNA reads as TGTGCCAGCAGTTTACGAGGGAGCTTGGGCTACGAGCAGTACTTC.